A selection of T cell receptor beta chains follows, all from one sample in a study of blood T cell repertoires in COVID-19. The protocol was immunoSEQ multiplex PCR, while the TCRdb copy is restricted to in-frame clones and leaves out a portion. This sample has hundreds of thousands of clones, with less than 90% found just once. The sample was peripheral blood. Every receptor here comes from a man younger than 40 with active or convalescent COVID-19. Both conserved end residues are part of each CDR3. D genes are given only for firm matches. A clone size is listed for some rows: how often the clone was seen (once, few, many), or a class if it is expanded.

>once|TRBV18|TRBJ1-4|NA
CASSPGMETNEKLFF
TGTGCCAGCTCACCAGGAATGGAGACTAATGAAAAACTGTTTTTT
>NA|TRBV5-4|TRBJ2-3|TRBD2
CASSLLLAGGQDTQYF
TGTGCCAGCAGCTTACTACTAGCGGGGGGGCAAGATACGCAGTATTTT
>NA|TRBV30|TRBJ2-6|NA
CACRDPSSGANVLTF
TGTGCCTGCCGGGATCCGAGCTCTGGGGCCAACGTCCTGACTTTC
>NA|TRBV13|TRBJ1-6|TRBD1
CASSATGDNSPLHF
TGTGCCAGCAGCGCCACAGGGGACAATTCACCCCTCCACTTT
>once|TRBV30|TRBJ2-7|NA
CAQETGLSYEQYF
TGTGCTCAGGAAACAGGGCTCTCCTACGAGCAGTACTTC
>NA|TRBV4-2|TRBJ2-2|NA
CASSHPGGSVNFGELFF
TGTGCCAGCAGCCACCCCGGTGGTAGCGTAAACTTCGGGGAGCTGTTTTTT
>NA|TRBV5-1|TRBJ1-2|NA
CASSPRTGPSYGYTF
TGCGCCAGCAGCCCCCGTACAGGGCCAAGCTATGGCTACACCTTC
>once|TRBV4-2|TRBJ1-1|NA
CASSRGGSKSNTEAFF
TGTGCCAGCAGCCGAGGGGGTAGCAAATCTAACACTGAAGCTTTCTTT
>NA|TRBV20-1|TRBJ1-4|TRBD1
CSAWTGEKLFF
TGCAGTGCTTGGACAGGGGAAAAACTGTTTTTT
>NA|TRBV9|TRBJ2-1|NA
CASTSDSHYNEQFF
TGTGCCAGCACCAGCGACAGCCACTACAATGAGCAGTTCTTC
>NA|TRBV24-1|TRBJ2-2|TRBD1
CATSDPGTGDTGELFF
TGTGCCACCAGTGACCCCGGGACAGGGGACACCGGGGAGCTGTTTTTT
>NA|TRBV6-2/TRBV6-3|TRBJ1-5|TRBD1
CASSWTGNSNQPQHF
TGTGCCAGCAGCTGGACAGGGAATAGCAATCAGCCCCAGCATTTT
>NA|TRBV28|TRBJ1-3|TRBD1
CASSPWTGDSSGNTIYF
TGTGCCAGCAGCCCCTGGACAGGGGACAGCTCTGGAAACACCATATATTTT
>NA|TRBV19|TRBJ2-1|NA
CASSGSYNEQFF
TGTGCCAGTAGTGGTAGCTACAATGAGCAGTTCTTC
>NA|TRBV5-1|TRBJ1-2|NA
CASSLGGQIDGYTF
TGCGCCAGCAGCTTGGGTGGACAAATAGATGGCTACACCTTC
>NA|TRBV6-2/TRBV6-3|TRBJ2-1|TRBD2
CASSSPLAGSYNEQFF
TGTGCCAGCAGTTCCCCCCTAGCGGGGTCCTACAATGAGCAGTTCTTC
>NA|TRBV3-1/TRBV3-2|TRBJ2-3|NA
CASSRRSGRTDTQYF
TGTGCCAGCAGCCGACGGAGCGGCCGCACAGATACGCAGTATTTT
>once|TRBV24-1|TRBJ2-5|TRBD1
CATSDPGTGAEETQYF
TGTGCCACCAGTGACCCCGGGACAGGTGCCGAAGAGACCCAGTACTTC
>NA|TRBV5-1|TRBJ2-3|NA
CASSGGAATDTQYF
TGCGCCAGCAGCGGGGGGGCCGCGACAGATACGCAGTATTTT